This T cell receptor beta chain was identified during a study of shared clonotypes between healthy human individuals. For the study at large: Three plates were used per donor for CD4 naive, three for CD4 memory, two for CD8 naive and one for CD8 memory.

Each sample came from a Caucasian adult donor living in Nashville, Tennessee. This clone was detected many times. In the original analysis: There were no quality scores in the junction-only immunoSEQ sequences, so filtering differed. TCRdb keeps only in-frame clones here, not all; method: immunoSEQ multiplex PCR. V, J and clone size are those of that table, while D and trimming were read from the DNA. Of some 1,100,000 clones in the sample, around 82% were seen once. The CDR3 is 16 amino acids. Trimming took 2 bases from V and 4 from J; bases not matched to a gene: 6. In germline, CDR1 is SGHRS, CDR2 YFSETQ.

V usage is TRBV5-1 and J usage is TRBJ2-6; 7 bases line up with TRBD1. The sample taken for sequencing was memory CD4+ T cells from PBMCs. Sample subset: CD45RA-negative fraction. The clonotype was recovered from a man between 18 and 35 years old in good health. Some clones in this sample may be carry-over from other donors' samples. CDR3 in DNA: TGCGCCAGCAGCTTATCCAGGGGGTCCGGGGCCAACGTCCTGACTTTC. This sequence encodes CASSLSRGSGANVLTF.